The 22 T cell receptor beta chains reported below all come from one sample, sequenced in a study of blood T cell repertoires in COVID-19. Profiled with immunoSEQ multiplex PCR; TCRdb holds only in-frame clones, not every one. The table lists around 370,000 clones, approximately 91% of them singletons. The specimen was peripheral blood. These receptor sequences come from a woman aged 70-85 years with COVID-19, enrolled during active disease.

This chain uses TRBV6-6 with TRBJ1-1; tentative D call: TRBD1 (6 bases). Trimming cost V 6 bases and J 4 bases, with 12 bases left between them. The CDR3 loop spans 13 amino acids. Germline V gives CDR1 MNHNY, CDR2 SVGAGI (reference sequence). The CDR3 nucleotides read TGTGCCAGCAGCCAAACAGGGTTCACTGAAGCTTTCTTT. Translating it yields CASSQTGFTEAFF.

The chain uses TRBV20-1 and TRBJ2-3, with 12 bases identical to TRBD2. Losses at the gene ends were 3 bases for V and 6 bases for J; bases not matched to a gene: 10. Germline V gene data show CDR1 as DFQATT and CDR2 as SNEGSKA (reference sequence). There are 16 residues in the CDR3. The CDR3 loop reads CSASRSSGGVRDTQYF. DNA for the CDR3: TGCAGTGCTAGTCGGTCTAGCGGGGGGGTCAGGGATACGCAGTATTTT.

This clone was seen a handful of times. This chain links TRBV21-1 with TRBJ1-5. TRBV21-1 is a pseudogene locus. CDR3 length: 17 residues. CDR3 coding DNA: TGTGCCAGCAGCCGCCAGAGGAGGGCGGAACAAAATCAGCCCCAGCATTTT. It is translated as CASSRQRRAEQNQPQHF.

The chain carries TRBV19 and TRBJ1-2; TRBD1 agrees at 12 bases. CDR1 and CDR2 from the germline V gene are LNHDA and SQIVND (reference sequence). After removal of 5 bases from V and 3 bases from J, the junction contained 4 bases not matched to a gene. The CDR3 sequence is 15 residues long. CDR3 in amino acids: CASSAGTGGYYGYTF. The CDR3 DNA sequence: TGTGCCAGTAGTGCCGGGACAGGGGGCTACTATGGCTACACCTTC.

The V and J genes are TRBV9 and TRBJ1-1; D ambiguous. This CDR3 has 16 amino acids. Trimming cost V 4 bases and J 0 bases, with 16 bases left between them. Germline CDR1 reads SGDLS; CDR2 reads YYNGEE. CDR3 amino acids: CASSPSGTGVNTEAFF. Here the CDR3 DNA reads TGTGCCAGCAGCCCGAGTGGAACGGGAGTGAACACTGAAGCTTTCTTT. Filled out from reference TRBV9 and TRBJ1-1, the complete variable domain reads DSGVTQTPKHLITATGQRVTLRCSPRSGDLSVYWYQQSLDQGLQFLIQYYNGEERAKGNILERFSAQQFPDLHSELNLSSLELGDSALYFCASSPSGTGVNTEAFFGQGTRLTVV.

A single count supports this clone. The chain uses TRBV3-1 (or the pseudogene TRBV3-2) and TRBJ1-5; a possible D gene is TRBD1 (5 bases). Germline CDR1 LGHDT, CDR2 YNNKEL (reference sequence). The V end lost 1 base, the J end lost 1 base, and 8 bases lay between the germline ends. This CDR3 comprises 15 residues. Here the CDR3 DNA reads TGTGCCAGCAGCCAAGGGGGGGACAGCAATCAGCCCCAGCATTTT. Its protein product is CASSQGGDSNQPQHF.

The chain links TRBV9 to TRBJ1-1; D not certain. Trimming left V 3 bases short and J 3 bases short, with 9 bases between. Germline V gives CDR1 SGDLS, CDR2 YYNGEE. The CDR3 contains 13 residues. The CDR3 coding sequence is TGTGCCAGCAGCGGTAGCCGGGACACTGAAGCTTTCTTT. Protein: CASSGSRDTEAFF.

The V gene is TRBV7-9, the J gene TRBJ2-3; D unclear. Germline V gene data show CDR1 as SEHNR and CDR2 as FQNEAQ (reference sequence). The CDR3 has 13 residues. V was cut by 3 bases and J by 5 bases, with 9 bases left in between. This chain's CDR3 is CASSLWPKDTQYF. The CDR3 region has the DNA TGTGCCAGCAGCTTGTGGCCGAAAGATACGCAGTATTTT. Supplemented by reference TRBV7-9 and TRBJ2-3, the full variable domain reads DTGVSQNPRHKITKRGQNVTFRCDPISEHNRLYWYRQTLGQGPEFLTYFQNEAQLEKSRLLSDRFSAERPKGSFSTLEIQRTEQGDSAMYLCASSLWPKDTQYFGPGTRLTVL.

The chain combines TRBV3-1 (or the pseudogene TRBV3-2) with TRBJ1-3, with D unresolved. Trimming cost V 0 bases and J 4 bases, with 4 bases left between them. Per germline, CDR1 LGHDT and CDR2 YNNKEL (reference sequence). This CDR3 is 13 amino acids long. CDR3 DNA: TGTGCCAGCAGCCAAGATATAGGAAACACCATATATTTT. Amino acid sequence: CASSQDIGNTIYF.

The CDR3 loop reads CASSLSPGWQPQHF. The CDR3 DNA is TGTGCCAGCAGTTTATCCCCAGGGTGGCAGCCCCAGCATTTT. The chain carries TRBV27 and TRBJ1-5, with a tentative D call TRBD1 (5 bases). The CDR3 consists of 14 residues. Trimming removed 0 bases at V and 7 bases at J, with 10 bases between. In germline, CDR1 is MNHEY, CDR2 SMNVEV (reference sequence).

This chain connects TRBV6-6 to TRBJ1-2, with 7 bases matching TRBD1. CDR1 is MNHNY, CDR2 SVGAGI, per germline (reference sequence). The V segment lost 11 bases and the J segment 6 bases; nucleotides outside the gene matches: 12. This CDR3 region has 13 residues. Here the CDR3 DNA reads TGTGCCGAAGGGCCGACAGGGATAGATGGCTACACCTTC. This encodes CAEGPTGIDGYTF.

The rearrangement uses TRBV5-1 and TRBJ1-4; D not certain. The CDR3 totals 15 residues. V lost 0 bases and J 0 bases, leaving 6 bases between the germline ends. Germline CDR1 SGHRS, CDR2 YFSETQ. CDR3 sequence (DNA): TGCGCCAGCAGCTTGGACAGTGCAACTAATGAAAAACTGTTTTTT. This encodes CASSLDSATNEKLFF.

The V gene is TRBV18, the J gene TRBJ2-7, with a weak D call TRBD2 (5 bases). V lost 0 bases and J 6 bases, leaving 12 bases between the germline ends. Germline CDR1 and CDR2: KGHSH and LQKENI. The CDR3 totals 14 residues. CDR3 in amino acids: CASSPPRASGEQYF. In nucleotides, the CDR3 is TGTGCCAGCTCACCACCGAGGGCTAGTGGCGAGCAGTACTTC.

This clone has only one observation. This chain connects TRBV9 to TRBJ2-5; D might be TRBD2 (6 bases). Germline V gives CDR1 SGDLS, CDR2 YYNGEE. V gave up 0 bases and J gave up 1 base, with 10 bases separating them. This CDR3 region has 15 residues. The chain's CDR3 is CASSVAGDPQETQYF. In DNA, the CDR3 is TGTGCCAGCAGCGTAGCGGGGGACCCCCAAGAGACCCAGTACTTC. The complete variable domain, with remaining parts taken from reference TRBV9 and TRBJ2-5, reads DSGVTQTPKHLITATGQRVTLRCSPRSGDLSVYWYQQSLDQGLQFLIQYYNGEERAKGNILERFSAQQFPDLHSELNLSSLELGDSALYFCASSVAGDPQETQYFGPGTRLLVL.

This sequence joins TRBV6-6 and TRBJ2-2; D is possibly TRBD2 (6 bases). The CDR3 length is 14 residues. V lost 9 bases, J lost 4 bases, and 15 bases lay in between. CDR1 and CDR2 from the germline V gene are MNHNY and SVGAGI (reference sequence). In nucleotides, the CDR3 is TGTGCCAGTTCGACTAGGGGCGGCACCGGGGAGCTGTTTTTT. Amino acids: CASSTRGGTGELFF.

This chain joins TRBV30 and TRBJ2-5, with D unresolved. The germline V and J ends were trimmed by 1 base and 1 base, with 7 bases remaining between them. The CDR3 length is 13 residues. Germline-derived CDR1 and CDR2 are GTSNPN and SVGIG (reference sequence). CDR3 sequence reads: CAWSELPQETQYF. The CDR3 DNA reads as TGTGCCTGGAGTGAACTTCCCCAAGAGACCCAGTACTTC.

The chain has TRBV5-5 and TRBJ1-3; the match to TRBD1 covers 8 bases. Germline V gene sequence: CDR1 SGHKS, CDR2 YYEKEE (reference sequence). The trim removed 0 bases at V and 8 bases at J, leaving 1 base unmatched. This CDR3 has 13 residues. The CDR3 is CASSLGQGYTIYF. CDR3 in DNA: TGTGCCAGCAGCTTGGGACAGGGGTACACCATATATTTT.

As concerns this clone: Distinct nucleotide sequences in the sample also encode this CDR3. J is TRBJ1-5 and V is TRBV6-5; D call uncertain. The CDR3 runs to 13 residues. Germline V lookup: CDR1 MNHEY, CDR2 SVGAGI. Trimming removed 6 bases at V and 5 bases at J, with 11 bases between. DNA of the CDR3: TGTGCCAGCAGACGGGGTCGGGATCAGCCCCAGCATTTT. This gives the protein CASRRGRDQPQHF.

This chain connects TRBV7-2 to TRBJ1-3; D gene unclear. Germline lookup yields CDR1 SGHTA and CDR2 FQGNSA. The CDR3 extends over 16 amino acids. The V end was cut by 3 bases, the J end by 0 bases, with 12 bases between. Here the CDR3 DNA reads TGTGCCAGCAGCTTGGGGAGCCCCCTCTCTGGAAACACCATATATTTT. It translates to CASSLGSPLSGNTIYF.

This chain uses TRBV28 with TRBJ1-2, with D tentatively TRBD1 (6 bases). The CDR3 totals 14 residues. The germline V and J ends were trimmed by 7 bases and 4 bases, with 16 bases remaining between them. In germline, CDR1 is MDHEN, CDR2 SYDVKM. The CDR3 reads CASTAAGVAYGYTF. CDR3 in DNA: TGTGCCAGCACCGCCGCAGGGGTCGCCTATGGCTACACCTTC.

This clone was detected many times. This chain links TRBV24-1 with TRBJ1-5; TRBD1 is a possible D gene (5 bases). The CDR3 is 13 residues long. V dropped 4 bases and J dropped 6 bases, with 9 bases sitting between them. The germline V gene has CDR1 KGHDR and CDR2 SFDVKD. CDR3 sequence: CATSEEGTQPQHF. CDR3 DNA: TGTGCCACCAGTGAGGAGGGGACTCAGCCCCAGCATTTT.

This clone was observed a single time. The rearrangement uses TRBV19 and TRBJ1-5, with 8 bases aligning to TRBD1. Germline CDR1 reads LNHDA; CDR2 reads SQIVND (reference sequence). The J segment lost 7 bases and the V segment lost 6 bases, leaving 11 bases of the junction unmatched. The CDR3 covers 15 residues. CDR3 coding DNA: TGTGCCAGTAGCCCGACAGGGGCCACGGGGCAGCCCCAGCATTTT. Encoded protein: CASSPTGATGQPQHF. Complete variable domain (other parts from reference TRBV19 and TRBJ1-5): DGGITQSPKYLFRKEGQNVTLSCEQNLNHDAMYWYRQDPGQGLRLIYYSQIVNDFQKGDIAEGYSVSREKKESFPLTVTSAQKNPTAFYLCASSPTGATGQPQHFGDGTRLSIL.